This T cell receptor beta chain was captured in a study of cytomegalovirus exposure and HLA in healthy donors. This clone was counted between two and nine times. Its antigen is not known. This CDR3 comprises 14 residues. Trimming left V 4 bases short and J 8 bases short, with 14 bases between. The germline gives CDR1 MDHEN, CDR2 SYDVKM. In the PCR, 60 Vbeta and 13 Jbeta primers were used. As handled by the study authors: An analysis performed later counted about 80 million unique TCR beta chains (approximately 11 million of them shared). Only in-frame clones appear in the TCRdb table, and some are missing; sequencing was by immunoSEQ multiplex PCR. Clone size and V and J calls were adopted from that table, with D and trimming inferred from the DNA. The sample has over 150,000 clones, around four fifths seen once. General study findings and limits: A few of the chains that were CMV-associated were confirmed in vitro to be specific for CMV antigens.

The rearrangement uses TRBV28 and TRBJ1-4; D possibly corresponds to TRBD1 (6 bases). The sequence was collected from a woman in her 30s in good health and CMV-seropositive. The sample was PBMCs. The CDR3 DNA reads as TGTGCCAGCAGTTCCGGGACACAGTCCGAAAAACTGTTTTTT. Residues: CASSSGTQSEKLFF.